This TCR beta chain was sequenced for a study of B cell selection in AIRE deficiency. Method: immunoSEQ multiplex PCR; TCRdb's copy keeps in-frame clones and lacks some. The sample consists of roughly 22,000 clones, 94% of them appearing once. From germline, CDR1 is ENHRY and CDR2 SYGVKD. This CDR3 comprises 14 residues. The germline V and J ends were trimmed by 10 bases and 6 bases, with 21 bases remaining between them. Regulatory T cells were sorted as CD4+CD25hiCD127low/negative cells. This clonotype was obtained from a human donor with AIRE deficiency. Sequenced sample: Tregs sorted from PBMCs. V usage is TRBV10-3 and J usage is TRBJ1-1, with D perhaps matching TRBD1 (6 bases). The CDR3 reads CATHNGQLKAEAFF. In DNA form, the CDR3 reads TGTGCCACCCATAATGGACAGTTAAAGGCTGAAGCTTTCTTT.